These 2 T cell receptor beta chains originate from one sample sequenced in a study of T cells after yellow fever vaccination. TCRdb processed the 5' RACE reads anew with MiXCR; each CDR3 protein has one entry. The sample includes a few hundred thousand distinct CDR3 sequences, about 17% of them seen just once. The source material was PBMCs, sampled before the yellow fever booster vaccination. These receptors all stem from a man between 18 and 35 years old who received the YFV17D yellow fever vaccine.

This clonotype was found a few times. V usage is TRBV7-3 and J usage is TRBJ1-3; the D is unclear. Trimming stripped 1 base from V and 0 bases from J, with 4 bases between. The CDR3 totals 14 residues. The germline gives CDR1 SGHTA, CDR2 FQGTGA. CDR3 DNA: TGTGCCAGCAGCTTAAGCAGCTCTGGAAACACCATATATTTT. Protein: CASSLSSSGNTIYF.

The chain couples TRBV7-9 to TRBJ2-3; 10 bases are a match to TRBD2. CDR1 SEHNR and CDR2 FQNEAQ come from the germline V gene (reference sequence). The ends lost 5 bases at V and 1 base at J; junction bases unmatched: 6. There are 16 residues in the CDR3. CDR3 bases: TGTGCCAGCAGCACCCCTCTAGCGGGGGGCACAGATACGCAGTATTTT. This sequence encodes CASSTPLAGGTDTQYF.